One sample yielded the 19 T cell receptor beta chains listed below, sequenced in a study of regulatory T cells in long-lasting Graves disease. Described time point: persistent/refractory GD, antithyroid drugs over 5 years with positive TRAb. TCR sequences were obtained from RNA taken from PBMCs. Construction of TCR beta libraries relied on iRepertoire HTBI primers and on Arm-PCR targeting CDR3 regions. MiXCR was run by TCRdb on the multiplex PCR reads, yielding one entry per CDR3 protein. Here the sample spans approximately 440,000 distinct CDR3 sequences, about 25% being singletons. This specimen was peripheral blood mononuclear cells (PBMCs), taken when the disease was refractory, from a patient treated with antithyroid drugs. All receptors come from a female donor with Graves disease.

This clonotype was seen at least ten times. This chain joins TRBV20-1 and TRBJ2-7, with no clear D. CDR1 is DFQATT and CDR2 is SNEGSKA in the germline V gene (reference sequence). The CDR3 length is 14 residues. Trimming shortened V by 0 bases and J by 3 bases, and 12 bases separated the two germline ends. The CDR3 DNA is TGCAGTGCTAGAGATTCTAGTTCAGTCTACGAGCAGTACTTC. This gives the protein CSARDSSSVYEQYF.

The V call is TRBV24-1, the J call TRBJ2-4, with D perhaps TRBD1 (6 bases). Germline CDR1 is KGHDR and CDR2 is SFDVKD. V was cut by 3 bases and J by 8 bases, with 10 bases left in between. The CDR3 spans 13 residues. CDR3 sequence: CATSDPRGHIQYF. The CDR3 region has the DNA TGTGCCACCAGTGATCCCAGGGGACACATTCAGTACTTC.

The J gene is TRBJ1-6, the V gene TRBV7-2; 9 bases match TRBD1. The trim removed 5 bases at V and 6 bases at J, leaving 11 bases unmatched. The CDR3 runs 17 residues. Germline CDR1 SGHTA, CDR2 FQGNSA. The CDR3 protein is CASSRARDRESNSPLHF. In nucleotides, the CDR3 is TGTGCCAGCAGCCGCGCCCGGGACAGGGAAAGTAATTCACCCCTCCACTTT.

This clonotype was detected ten times or more. This rearrangement joins TRBV27 to TRBJ1-5; no reliable D call. Germline assignment: CDR1 MNHEY and CDR2 SMNVEV (reference sequence). With 2 bases removed from V and 1 base from J, the gap between germline ends came to 6 bases. The CDR3 is made up of 14 amino acids. This CDR3 is CASSLGMSNQPQHF. Written as DNA, the CDR3 is TGTGCCAGCAGTTTAGGGATGAGCAATCAGCCCCAGCATTTT.

This clonotype came up a few times. The rearrangement joins TRBV15 to TRBJ1-5, with 7 bases lining up with TRBD1. The length of the CDR3 is 17 residues. CDR1 and CDR2 (germline): LNHNV, YYDKDF (reference sequence). Trimming removed 2 bases from V and 2 bases from J; junction bases left unmatched: 9. CDR3 residues: CATSRPKQGIGNQPQHF. CDR3 nucleotide sequence: TGTGCCACCAGCAGACCTAAACAGGGGATAGGCAATCAGCCCCAGCATTTT.

This clonotype occurred many times. The genes are TRBV12-3 or TRBV12-4 and TRBJ1-5; no firm D call. The V and J ends lost 5 bases and 2 bases respectively, with 10 bases between them. The CDR3 totals 14 residues. The CDR3 DNA is TGTGCCAGCAGTCGGGTGTCTGGCAATCAGCCCCAGCATTTT. It is translated as CASSRVSGNQPQHF.

J is TRBJ2-3 and V is TRBV2; D call uncertain. The germline V and J ends were trimmed by 2 bases and 0 bases, with 9 bases remaining between them. The V gene's germline CDR1 is SNHLY and CDR2 FYNNEI. This CDR3 comprises 15 residues. The DNA for the CDR3 is TGTGCCAGCAGTGAATTTAGCCCTAGCACAGATACGCAGTATTTT. The encoded protein is CASSEFSPSTDTQYF.

V is TRBV20-1 and J is TRBJ1-1; D call uncertain. Trimming left V 6 bases short and J 1 base short, with 9 bases between. The CDR3 length is 12 residues. In germline, CDR1 is DFQATT, CDR2 SNEGSKA (reference sequence). The chain's CDR3 is CSARAGNTEAFF. CDR3 DNA sequence: TGCAGTGCGCGGGCCGGGAACACTGAAGCTTTCTTT.

This rearrangement joins TRBV20-1 to TRBJ2-1; D is undetermined. Trimming took 3 bases from V and 2 from J, leaving 29 bases between them. The CDR3 totals 20 residues. From germline, CDR1 is DFQATT and CDR2 SNEGSKA (reference sequence). CDR3 sequence: CSASVTVGYRLNPPYNEQFF. The CDR3 DNA reads TGCAGTGCTAGTGTCACTGTCGGATACAGACTCAACCCTCCCTACAATGAGCAGTTCTTC.

Comments on this clonotype: The junction departs from the called germline gene at one end, perhaps through a read error. This chain links TRBV30 with TRBJ2-5; D unresolved. The germline V gene has CDR1 GTSNPN and CDR2 SVGIG (reference sequence). The CDR3 covers 10 residues. DNA of the CDR3: TGTGCCTGGAGTCAAGAGACCCAGCACTTC. It yields the protein CAWSQETQHF.

Many counts were recorded for this clonotype. The DNA of the CDR3 is TGTGCCAGCAGTGAATCGTCCGAGTTTAGAGGCTACACCTTC. Encoded protein: CASSESSEFRGYTF. The genes are TRBV25-1 and TRBJ1-2; the D is unclear. V was trimmed by 1 base and J by 8 bases, leaving 14 bases between them. CDR3 size: 14 residues. Germline CDR1 reads MGHDK; CDR2 reads SYGVNS.

This clonotype was seen more than once but under ten times. Here the CDR3 reads CASSAPPGGAFF. The CDR3 bases are TGTGCCAGCAGCGCTCCCCCCGGGGGAGCTTTCTTT. The chain combines TRBV14 with TRBJ1-1, with TRBD1 as a possible D gene (5 bases). The CDR3 contains 12 residues. Trimming cost V 5 bases and J 10 bases, with 14 bases left between them. Germline V gene sequence: CDR1 SGHDN, CDR2 FVKESK. Drawing the rest from reference TRBV14 and TRBJ1-1, the complete variable domain is EAGVTQFPSHSVIEKGQTVTLRCDPISGHDNLYWYRRVMGKEIKFLLHFVKESKQDESGMPNNRFLAERTGGTYSTLKVQPAELEDSGVYFCASSAPPGGAFFGQGTRLTVV.

This clonotype was found a few times. V gene TRBV5-1 combines with J gene TRBJ1-1, with 7 bases matching TRBD1. CDR1 is SGHRS, CDR2 YFSETQ, per germline. V shed 4 bases, J shed 1 base, and the junction held 7 bases outside the gene matches. This CDR3 has 15 residues. DNA for the CDR3: TGCGCCAGCAGCGACAGGGACAGCCCGAACACTGAAGCTTTCTTT. Its translation is CASSDRDSPNTEAFF. Complete variable domain (other parts from reference TRBV5-1 and TRBJ1-1): KAGVTQTPRYLIKTRGQQVTLSCSPISGHRSVSWYQQTPGQGLQFLFEYFSETQRNKGNFPGRFSGRQFSNSRSEMNVSTLELGDSALYLCASSDRDSPNTEAFFGQGTRLTVV.

This clonotype was seen more than once but under ten times. This sequence joins TRBV5-5 and TRBJ2-2, with 10 positions matching TRBD1. The germline V gene encodes CDR1 SGHKS and CDR2 YYEKEE (reference sequence). CDR3 length: 14 amino acids. Trimming took 3 bases from V and 7 from J; bases not matched to a gene: 3. The CDR3 protein is CASSWGQGNGELFF. The CDR3 bases are TGTGCCAGCAGCTGGGGACAGGGGAACGGGGAGCTGTTTTTT.

Note on this clonotype: With a much larger clone just one base away, this may be a read error. The conserved phenylalanine or tryptophan normally closing the CDR3 is absent here, so this likely arose from a read error. V gene TRBV2 combines with J gene TRBJ2-2, with TRBD1 matching over 10 bases. The germline V gene has CDR1 SNHLY and CDR2 FYNNEI. This CDR3 spans 14 amino acids. In DNA form, the CDR3 reads TGTGCCAGCATGGGACAGGGGAACGCCGGGGAGCTGTTTTAT. Translation: CASMGQGNAGELFY.

This clonotype was found a few times. This may be a read error: a much more frequent sequence differs by one nucleotide. J is TRBJ2-2 and V is TRBV3-1; TRBD2 matches at 9 bases. Trimming took 4 bases from V and 1 from J; bases not matched to a gene: 1. The CDR3 is 15 amino acids. Germline CDR1 is LGHDT and CDR2 is YNNKEL (reference sequence). The CDR3 reads CASSRLAENTGELFF. Written as DNA, the CDR3 is TGTGCCAGCAGCCGACTAGCGGAGAACACCGGGGAGCTGTTTTTT.

A remark on this clonotype: A read error may explain this, as a much larger clone is one base away. This chain joins TRBV12-3 or TRBV12-4 and TRBJ2-5; D is possibly TRBD2 (6 bases). The CDR3 has 15 residues. The CDR3 nucleotides are TGTGCCGGCAGTTTTCGGCGGGATGACCTAGGAGCCCAGTACTTC. Translating gives CAGSFRRDDLGAQYF.

This clonotype was found a few times. This sequence joins TRBV27 and TRBJ2-7, with 7 bases that match TRBD1. The V and J ends lost 3 bases and 7 bases, in that order; junction bases with no gene match: 12. CDR1 MNHEY and CDR2 SMNVEV come from the germline V gene (reference sequence). The CDR3 covers 15 residues. The CDR3 loop reads CASSLRGPGVFEQYF. The DNA for the CDR3 is TGTGCCAGCAGTTTGAGGGGGCCAGGGGTCTTTGAGCAGTACTTC.

V gene TRBV19 combines with J gene TRBJ1-1, with a tentative D call TRBD1 (6 bases). The germline CDR1 and CDR2 sequences are LNHDA and SQIVND (reference sequence). The V end lost 0 bases, the J end lost 5 bases, and 10 bases lay between the germline ends. The CDR3 sequence is 14 residues long. The CDR3 DNA reads TGTGCCAGTAGTATAGATCAGGGGAGGACTGAAGCTTTCTTT. It is translated as CASSIDQGRTEAFF.